The clone carrying this T cell receptor beta chain was counted a single time. This sample was taken from a study of blood T cell repertoires in COVID-19. Background on the study: Acute and convalescent COVID-19 specimens originated in the United States, Italy and Spain. PBMCs, B-cell-depleted T cells, or T cells provided the cDNA or gDNA that made up the material.

As processed by the authors: Estimation of nucleated cell counts was performed using reference gene primer amplification. TCRdb keeps only in-frame clones here, not all; method: immunoSEQ multiplex PCR. V, J and clone size are those of that table, while D and trimming were read from the DNA. The sample lists 35,000 to 45,000 clones; 75% to 85% were seen once. The clonotype originates from a man between 70 and 80 years old with acute or convalescent COVID-19. The sequencing sample was made of peripheral blood.

Here the CDR3 reads CASSQEVTSDAYEQYF. CDR3 in DNA: TGCGCCAGCAGCCAAGAAGTCACTAGCGACGCCTACGAGCAGTACTTC. This chain connects TRBV4-1 to TRBJ2-7, with 7 nucleotides matching TRBD2. V trimming: 0 bases; J trimming: 2 bases; junction bases outside the gene matches: 7. The germline V gene has CDR1 MGHRA and CDR2 YSYEKL. The CDR3 totals 16 residues.